The 14 T cell receptor beta chains listed next were all sequenced from one sample in a study of cytomegalovirus exposure and HLA in healthy donors. PCR was performed using 60 Vbeta and 13 Jbeta primers. TCRdb keeps only in-frame clones here, not all; method: immunoSEQ multiplex PCR. The table includes 85,000 to 130,000 clones, roughly 80% detected once. Sample: PBMCs. These receptors came from a woman in her 40s in good health and CMV-seronegative.

The chain couples TRBV5-4 to TRBJ2-7; 14 bases are shared with TRBD2. The CDR3 runs 15 residues. Germline V gene lookup returns CDR1 SGHNT and CDR2 YYREEE (reference sequence). Trimming removed 3 bases from V and 6 bases from J; junction bases left unmatched: 5. CDR3 protein: CASSWGLAGVAEQYF. CDR3 coding DNA: TGTGCCAGCAGCTGGGGACTAGCGGGAGTCGCCGAGCAGTACTTC.

Of note for this clone: The sample has other DNA sequences that encode this CDR3 too. The chain combines TRBV19 with TRBJ1-1, with D possibly being TRBD1 (6 bases). Between the trimmed V and J ends, which lost 5 bases and 12 bases, there was a span of 22 bases. Per germline, CDR1 LNHDA and CDR2 SQIVND (reference sequence). The CDR3 covers 14 residues. CDR3 in amino acids: CASSPMGQQGRTFF. Here the CDR3 DNA reads TGTGCCAGTAGTCCAATGGGACAACAGGGTAGAACTTTCTTT. Drawing the rest from reference TRBV19 and TRBJ1-1, the complete variable domain is DGGITQSPKYLFRKEGQNVTLSCEQNLNHDAMYWYRQDPGQGLRLIYYSQIVNDFQKGDIAEGYSVSREKKESFPLTVTSAQKNPTAFYLCASSPMGQQGRTFFGQGTRLTVV.

The CDR3 nucleotides are TGTGCCAGCTCACCTTACAGCCAAGAGACCCAGTACTTC. This sequence encodes CASSPYSQETQYF. The chain recombines TRBV18 with TRBJ2-5; D gene uncertain. In germline, CDR1 is KGHSH, CDR2 LQKENI. V was pared by 3 bases and J by 1 base, with 6 bases between. The CDR3 has 13 residues. Full variable domain (outside the CDR3, taken from reference TRBV18 and TRBJ2-5): NAGVMQNPRHLVRRRGQEARLRCSPMKGHSHVYWYRQLPEEGLKFMVYLQKENIIDESGMPKERFSAEFPKEGPSILRIQQVVRGDSAAYFCASSPYSQETQYFGPGTRLLVL.

J is TRBJ2-3 and V is TRBV13; D gene ambiguous. Trimming cost V 0 bases and J 1 base, with 8 bases left between them. Germline values: CDR1 PRHDT, CDR2 FYEKMQ (reference sequence). This CDR3 comprises 15 residues. The CDR3 loop is CASSLGPRRTDTQYF. In nucleotides, the CDR3 is TGTGCCAGCAGCTTAGGGCCCAGGCGCACAGATACGCAGTATTTT.

The chain recombines TRBV2 with TRBJ2-3, with 9 bases aligning to TRBD1. Germline V gene lookup returns CDR1 SNHLY and CDR2 FYNNEI. The CDR3 is 15 residues long. Losses at the gene ends were 7 bases for V and 4 bases for J; bases not matched to a gene: 9. CDR3 protein: CASKLQDRGPDTQYF. In DNA form, the CDR3 reads TGTGCCAGCAAGCTTCAGGACAGGGGCCCAGATACGCAGTATTTT.

The gene calls are TRBV13 and TRBJ2-3, with TRBD2 matching 10 bases. The trim removed 5 bases at V and 3 bases at J, leaving 17 bases unmatched. Germline CDR1 PRHDT, CDR2 FYEKMQ (reference sequence). The CDR3 extends over 19 amino acids. In DNA form, the CDR3 reads TGTGCCAGCAGCGCTGAAACTAGCGGGGCAGGGGCGGGTACAGATACGCAGTATTTT. Translation: CASSAETSGAGAGTDTQYF.

The chain links TRBV7-2 to TRBJ1-4; unclear D gene. V lost 2 bases to trimming and J lost 7 bases, with 14 bases between them. The CDR3 runs to 15 residues. Germline V gives CDR1 SGHTA, CDR2 FQGNSA. The CDR3 is CASSLFSQEREKLFF. For the CDR3, the DNA is TGTGCCAGCAGCTTATTCAGTCAGGAACGTGAAAAACTGTTTTTT. The full variable domain, completed using reference TRBV7-2 and TRBJ1-4, is GAGVSQSPSNKVTEKGKDVELRCDPISGHTALYWYRQSLGQGLEFLIYFQGNSAPDKSGLPSDRFSAERTGGSVSTLTIQRTQQEDSAVYLCASSLFSQEREKLFFGSGTQLSVL.

The chain combines TRBV28 with TRBJ1-2; 9 nucleotides agree with TRBD1. The CDR3 covers 12 residues. The germline gives CDR1 MDHEN, CDR2 SYDVKM. Germline trimming cut 3 bases from V and 7 bases from J; bases unmatched to any gene: 0. The CDR3, as DNA: TGTGCCAGCAGTTTGGGACAGGGTGGCTACACCTTC. Translated: CASSLGQGGYTF.

This chain uses TRBV28 with TRBJ2-3; no definite D call. The CDR3 totals 13 residues. Looked up from germline, CDR1 is MDHEN and CDR2 is SYDVKM. Trimming left V 7 bases short and J 6 bases short, with 14 bases between. The CDR3 region is CASTLYFRDTQYF. The CDR3, as DNA: TGTGCCAGCACTCTCTATTTCCGCGATACGCAGTATTTT.

The chain carries TRBV5-1 and TRBJ2-7; a weak D match, TRBD1 (6 bases). The germline CDR1 and CDR2 sequences are SGHRS and YFSETQ. This CDR3 is 16 amino acids long. Trimming cost V 4 bases and J 0 bases, with 17 bases left between them. The CDR3 DNA reads TGCGCCAGCAGCGCCGGTACAGGGCTCTCCTCCTACGAGCAGTACTTC. It encodes CASSAGTGLSSYEQYF.

The J gene is TRBJ1-2, the V gene TRBV28, with 8 bases that match TRBD1. Trimming took 7 bases from V and 5 from J; bases not matched to a gene: 12. Looked up from germline, CDR1 is MDHEN and CDR2 is SYDVKM. CDR3 length equals 15 residues. CDR3 sequence reads: CASTEQGAPAYGYTF. The DNA for the CDR3 is TGTGCCAGCACCGAGCAGGGGGCACCGGCGTATGGCTACACCTTC.

The rearrangement joins TRBV13 to TRBJ2-7, with TRBD1 as a possible D gene (5 bases). The germline V gene encodes CDR1 PRHDT and CDR2 FYEKMQ (reference sequence). This CDR3 comprises 14 residues. V gave up 3 bases and J gave up 0 bases, with 9 bases separating them. CDR3 region: CASSFTRVSYEQYF. The CDR3 bases are TGTGCCAGCAGCTTCACCAGGGTCTCCTACGAGCAGTACTTC. Drawing the rest from reference TRBV13 and TRBJ2-7, the complete variable domain is AAGVIQSPRHLIKEKRETATLKCYPIPRHDTVYWYQQGPGQDPQFLISFYEKMQSDKGSIPDRFSAQQFSDYHSELNMSSLELGDSALYFCASSFTRVSYEQYFGPGTRLTVT.

The rearrangement links TRBV28 to TRBJ1-1; tentative D call: TRBD1 (6 bases). Germline V gives CDR1 MDHEN, CDR2 SYDVKM. This CDR3 region has 13 residues. Between the trimmed V and J ends, which lost 4 bases and 5 bases, there was a span of 11 bases. This CDR3 is CASSSYRVTEAFF. CDR3 nucleotides: TGTGCCAGCAGTTCTTACAGGGTTACTGAAGCTTTCTTT.

The chain carries TRBV7-9 and TRBJ1-2, with a possible D match to TRBD1 (5 bases). From germline, CDR1 is SEHNR and CDR2 FQNEAQ (reference sequence). The CDR3 sequence is 15 residues long. V was pared by 1 base and J by 1 base, with 10 bases between. CDR3 DNA: TGTGCCAGCAGCTTAGGGGGCAGGCATAACTATGGCTACACCTTC. Translating gives CASSLGGRHNYGYTF. Together with reference TRBV7-9 and TRBJ1-2, the CDR3 gives the full variable domain: DTGVSQNPRHKITKRGQNVTFRCDPISEHNRLYWYRQTLGQGPEFLTYFQNEAQLEKSRLLSDRFSAERPKGSFSTLEIQRTEQGDSAMYLCASSLGGRHNYGYTFGSGTRLTVV.